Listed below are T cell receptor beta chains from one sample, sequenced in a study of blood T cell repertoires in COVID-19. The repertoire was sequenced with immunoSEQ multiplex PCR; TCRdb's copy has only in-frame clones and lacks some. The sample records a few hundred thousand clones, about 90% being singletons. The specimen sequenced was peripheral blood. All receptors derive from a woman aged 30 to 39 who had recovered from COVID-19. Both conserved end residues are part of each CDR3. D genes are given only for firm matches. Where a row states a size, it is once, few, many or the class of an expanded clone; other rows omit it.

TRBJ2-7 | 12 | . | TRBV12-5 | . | TGTGCTAGTGGTTTGAGTGAGCACGAGCAGTACTTC | CASGLSEHEQYF
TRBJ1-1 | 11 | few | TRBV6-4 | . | TGTGCCAGCAGTGCAGGCGCTGAAGCTTTCTTT | CASSAGAEAFF
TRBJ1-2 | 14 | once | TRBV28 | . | TGTGCCAGCAGTTATCAGGGGTTTTACTATGGCTACACCTTC | CASSYQGFYYGYTF
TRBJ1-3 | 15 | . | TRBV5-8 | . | TGTGCCAGCAGCTTATACAGAAGCTCTGGAAACACCATATATTTT | CASSLYRSSGNTIYF
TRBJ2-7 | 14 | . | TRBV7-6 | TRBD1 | TGTGCCAGCAGCCCACGACAGGGTGGCTACGAGCAGTACTTC | CASSPRQGGYEQYF
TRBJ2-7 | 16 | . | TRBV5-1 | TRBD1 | TGCGCCAGCAGCTTATCACCGGGACAGGGGGCATCCGAGCAGTACTTC | CASSLSPGQGASEQYF
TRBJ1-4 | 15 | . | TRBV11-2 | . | TGTGCCAGCAGCTCCCAGGGGCAGGTTAATGAAAAACTGTTTTTT | CASSSQGQVNEKLFF
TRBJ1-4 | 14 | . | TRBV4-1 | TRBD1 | TGCGCCAGCAGCCCGACAGGGGATCACGAAAAACTGTTTTTT | CASSPTGDHEKLFF
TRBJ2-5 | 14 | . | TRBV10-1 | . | TGCGCCAGCAGGGAGTGGGGGGAGAGGGAGACCCAGTACTTC | CASREWGERETQYF
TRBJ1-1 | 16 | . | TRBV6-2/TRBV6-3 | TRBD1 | TGTGCCAGCAGTCAAACGATGACAGGGGGGAACACTGAAGCTTTCTTT | CASSQTMTGGNTEAFF
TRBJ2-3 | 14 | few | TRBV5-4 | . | TGTGCCAGCAGCTCAAATGGGCGGGCGGATACGCAGTATTTT | CASSSNGRADTQYF
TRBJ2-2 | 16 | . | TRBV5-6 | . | TGTGCCAGCAGCTCGGCGTACAGTTCGGATGGCGGGGAGCTGTTTTTT | CASSSAYSSDGGELFF
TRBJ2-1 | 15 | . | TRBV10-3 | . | TGTGCCATCACCAAGGACAGTGAATCCTACAATGAGCAGTTCTTC | CAITKDSESYNEQFF
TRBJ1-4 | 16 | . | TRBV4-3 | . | TGCGCCAGCAGCCAAGATCGCGGAGACCTGAATGAAAAACTGTTTTTT | CASSQDRGDLNEKLFF
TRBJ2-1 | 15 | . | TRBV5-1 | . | TGCGCCAGCAGCTTGGACGGGGGAACCTACAATGAGCAGTTCTTC | CASSLDGGTYNEQFF
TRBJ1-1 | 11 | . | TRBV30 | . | TGTGCCTGGAGTCTCCCCCCTGAAGCTTTCTTT | CAWSLPPEAFF
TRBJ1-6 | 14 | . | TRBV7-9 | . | TGTGCCAGCAGCTTAGGCAGGGATAACTCACCCCTCCACTTT | CASSLGRDNSPLHF
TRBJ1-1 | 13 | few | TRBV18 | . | TGTGCCAGCTCACCGGGCCTCAGTACTGAAGCTTTCTTT | CASSPGLSTEAFF
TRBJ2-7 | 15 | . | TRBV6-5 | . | TGTGCCAGCAGTTACTCCCACGGGAGAAACTACGAGCAGTACTTC | CASSYSHGRNYEQYF
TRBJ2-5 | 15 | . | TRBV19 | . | TGTGCCAGTAGTAAAGGGCAGGACAGACAAGAGACCCAGTACTTC | CASSKGQDRQETQYF
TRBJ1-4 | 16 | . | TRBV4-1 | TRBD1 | TGCGCCAGCAGCCAACCCGGGACAGGGACTAATGAAAAACTGTTTTTT | CASSQPGTGTNEKLFF
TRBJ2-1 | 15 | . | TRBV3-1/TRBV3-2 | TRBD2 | TGTGCCAGCAGCCAAGAAGCGGGGGGGGACAATGAGCAGTTCTTC | CASSQEAGGDNEQFF
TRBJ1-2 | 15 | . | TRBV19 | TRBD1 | TGTGCCAGTAGTATGGAACTAACAGGGGCAGGGGGCTACACCTTC | CASSMELTGAGGYTF
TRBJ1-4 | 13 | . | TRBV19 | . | TGTGCCAGTACAGTAAGGAGGGATGAAAAACTGTTTTTT | CASTVRRDEKLFF
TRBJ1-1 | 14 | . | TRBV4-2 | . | TGTGCCAGCAGCCAAAGGCGGGGGAGGACTGAAGCTTTCTTT | CASSQRRGRTEAFF
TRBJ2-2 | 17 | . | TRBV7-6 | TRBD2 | TGTGCCAGCAGCTTTTTGGTGCGGGAGCACAGCACCGGGGAGCTGTTTTTT | CASSFLVREHSTGELFF
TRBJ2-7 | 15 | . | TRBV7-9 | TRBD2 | TGTGCCAGCACCCGATCGGGCGGGAGGGCGGACGAGCAGTACTTC | CASTRSGGRADEQYF
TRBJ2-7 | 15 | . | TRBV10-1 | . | TGCGCCAGCAGGAAAACAGTCATAAGGAACTACGAGCAGTACTTC | CASRKTVIRNYEQYF
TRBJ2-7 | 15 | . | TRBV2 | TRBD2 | TGTGCCAGCAGTGCGGGAGGAGCGGGGGTTTACGAGCAGTACTTC | CASSAGGAGVYEQYF
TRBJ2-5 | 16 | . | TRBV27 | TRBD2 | TGTGCCAGCAGGGGATTGGGGGGAGGGCCGGGAGAGACCCAGTACTTC | CASRGLGGGPGETQYF
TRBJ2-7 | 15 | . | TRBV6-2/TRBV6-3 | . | TGTGCCAGCAGTTACATGGCAGTGGTGACCTACGAGCAGTACTTC | CASSYMAVVTYEQYF